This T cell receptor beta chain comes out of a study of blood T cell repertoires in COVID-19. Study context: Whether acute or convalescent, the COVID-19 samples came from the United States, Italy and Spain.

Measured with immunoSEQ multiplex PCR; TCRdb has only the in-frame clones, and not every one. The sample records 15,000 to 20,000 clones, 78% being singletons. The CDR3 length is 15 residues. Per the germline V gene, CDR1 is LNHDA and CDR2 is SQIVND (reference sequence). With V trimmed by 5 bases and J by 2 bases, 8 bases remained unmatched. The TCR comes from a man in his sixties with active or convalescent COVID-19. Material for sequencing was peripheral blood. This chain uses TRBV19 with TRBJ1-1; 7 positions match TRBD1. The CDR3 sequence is CASSPRTGGNTEAFF. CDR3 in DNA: TGTGCCAGTAGTCCAAGGACAGGAGGTAACACTGAAGCTTTCTTT.